Described below is a single TCR beta chain sequence and its context. Trimming cost V 5 bases and J 1 base, with 18 bases left between them. Germline V gives CDR1 SEHNR, CDR2 FQNEAQ (reference sequence). The CDR3 consists of 17 residues. Clones were read by immunoSEQ multiplex PCR, and TCRdb kept only the in-frame ones, dropping some. This sample has about 64,000 clones, with about 90% found just once. This sample was taken from a study of T cell changes during pregnancy in multiple sclerosis. The receptor's source is a female donor in good health, enrolled as a control in a pregnancy study. This chain uses TRBV7-9 with TRBJ1-5, with D maybe TRBD1 (6 bases). This specimen consisted of peripheral blood, obtained in the second trimester of pregnancy. CDR3 bases: TGTGCCAGCAGCAAAACAGGGTTGGTGGGGAGCAATCAGCCCCAGCATTTT. This gives the protein CASSKTGLVGSNQPQHF.